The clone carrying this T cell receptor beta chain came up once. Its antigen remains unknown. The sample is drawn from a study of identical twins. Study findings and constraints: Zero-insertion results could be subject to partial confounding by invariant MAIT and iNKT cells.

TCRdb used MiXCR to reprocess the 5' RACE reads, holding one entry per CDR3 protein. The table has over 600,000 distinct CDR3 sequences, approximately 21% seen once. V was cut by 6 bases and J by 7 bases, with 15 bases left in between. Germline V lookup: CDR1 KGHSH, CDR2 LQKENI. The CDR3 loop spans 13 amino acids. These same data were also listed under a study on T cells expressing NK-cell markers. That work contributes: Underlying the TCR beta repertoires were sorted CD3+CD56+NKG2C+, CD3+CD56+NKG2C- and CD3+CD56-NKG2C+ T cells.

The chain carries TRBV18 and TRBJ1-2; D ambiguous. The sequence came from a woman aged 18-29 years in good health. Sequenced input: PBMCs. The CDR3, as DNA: TGTGCCAGCTCGCCTACAAGGGATATTGGCTACACCTTC. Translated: CASSPTRDIGYTF.